This T cell receptor (beta chain) was identified during a study of beta chain features in type 1 diabetes. Overall study findings and caveats: TCRB CDR3 length was moderately but significantly reduced in all four CD4+ subsets of Type 1 diabetes patients.

Over 95% purity was reached by all sorted populations. About this clone itself: The target antigen is unknown.

The study reverse transcribed the entire isolated RNA, so it sequenced expressed TCRB transcripts. Sequencing was performed with immunoSEQ multiplex PCR; in TCRdb, only in-frame clones are kept and a portion is missing. The data show 120,000 to 150,000 clones, with more than 10% seen just once and roughly 1.3% held by the top ten. The V end was cut by 3 bases, the J end by 7 bases, with 11 bases between. The CDR3 extends over 13 amino acids. Germline V gene lookup returns CDR1 SGDLS and CDR2 YYNGEE. The sequenced sample was central memory CD4+ T cells from blood. The V call is TRBV9, the J call TRBJ2-1; D is unresolved. The sequence was collected from a young man with type 1 diabetes. CDR3 bases: TGTGCCAGCAGCGAGAGCTCCAGGAATGAGCAGTTCTTC. This translates into CASSESSRNEQFF.